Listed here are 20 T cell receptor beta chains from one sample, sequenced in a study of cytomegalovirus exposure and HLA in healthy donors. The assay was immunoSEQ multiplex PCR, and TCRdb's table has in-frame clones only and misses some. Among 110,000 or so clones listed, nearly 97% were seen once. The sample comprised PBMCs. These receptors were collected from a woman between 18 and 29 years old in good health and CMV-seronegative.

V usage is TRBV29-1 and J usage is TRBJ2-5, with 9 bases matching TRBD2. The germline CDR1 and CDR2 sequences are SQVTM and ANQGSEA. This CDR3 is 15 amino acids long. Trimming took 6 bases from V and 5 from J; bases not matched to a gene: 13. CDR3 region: CSVPHPAGGMETQYF. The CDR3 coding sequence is TGCAGCGTCCCTCACCCTGCGGGGGGGATGGAGACCCAGTACTTC.

Here the CDR3 DNA reads TGCGCCAGCAGCCAAGATGCGGGGAGGTACGAGCAGTACTTC. Residues: CASSQDAGRYEQYF. The chain couples TRBV4-3 to TRBJ2-7, with TRBD2 as a possible D gene (6 bases). In germline, CDR1 is LGHNA, CDR2 YSLEER. Trimming shortened V by 0 bases and J by 4 bases, and 10 bases separated the two germline ends. This CDR3 spans 14 amino acids.

The CDR3 spells CASSPNRVTNEKLFF. Here the CDR3 DNA reads TGTGCCAGCAGTCCCAACAGGGTCACTAATGAAAAACTGTTTTTT. This chain joins TRBV28 and TRBJ1-4; the D gene is possibly TRBD1 (6 bases). Deletions cut 5 bases from V and 2 bases from J, with 12 bases between. The CDR3 length is 15 residues. Germline V CDR1 and CDR2: MDHEN, SYDVKM.

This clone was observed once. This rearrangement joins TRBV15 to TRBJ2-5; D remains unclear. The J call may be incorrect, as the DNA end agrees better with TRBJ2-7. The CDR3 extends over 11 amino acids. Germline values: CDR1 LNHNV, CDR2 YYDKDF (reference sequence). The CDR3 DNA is TGTGCCACCAGCCACTCCTACGAGCAGTACTTC. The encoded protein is CATSHSYEQYF.

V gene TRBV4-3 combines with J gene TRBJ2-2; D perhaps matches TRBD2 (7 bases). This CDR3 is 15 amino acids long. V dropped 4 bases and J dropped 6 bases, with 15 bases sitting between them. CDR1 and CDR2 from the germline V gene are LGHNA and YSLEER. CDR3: CASSPEGGTAGELFF. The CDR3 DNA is TGCGCCAGCAGCCCAGAGGGGGGGACGGCCGGGGAGCTGTTTTTT.

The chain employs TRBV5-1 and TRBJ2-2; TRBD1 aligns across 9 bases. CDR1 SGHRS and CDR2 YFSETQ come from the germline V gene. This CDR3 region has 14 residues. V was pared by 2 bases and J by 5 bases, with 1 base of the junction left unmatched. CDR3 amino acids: CASSLQGATGELFF. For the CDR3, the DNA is TGCGCCAGCAGCTTACAGGGGGCGACCGGGGAGCTGTTTTTT.

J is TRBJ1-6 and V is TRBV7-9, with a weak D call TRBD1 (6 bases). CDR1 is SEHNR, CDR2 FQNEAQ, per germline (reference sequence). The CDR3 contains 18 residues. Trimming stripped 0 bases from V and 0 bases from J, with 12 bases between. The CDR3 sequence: CASSLAQGPSSYNSPLHF. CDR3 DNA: TGTGCCAGCAGCTTAGCACAGGGACCGAGCTCCTATAATTCACCCCTCCACTTT.

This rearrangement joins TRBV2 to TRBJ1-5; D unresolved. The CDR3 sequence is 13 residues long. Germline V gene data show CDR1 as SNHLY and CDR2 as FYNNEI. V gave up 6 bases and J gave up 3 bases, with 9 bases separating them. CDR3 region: CASSQEFNQPQHF. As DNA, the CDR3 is TGTGCCAGCAGCCAGGAATTCAATCAGCCCCAGCATTTT.

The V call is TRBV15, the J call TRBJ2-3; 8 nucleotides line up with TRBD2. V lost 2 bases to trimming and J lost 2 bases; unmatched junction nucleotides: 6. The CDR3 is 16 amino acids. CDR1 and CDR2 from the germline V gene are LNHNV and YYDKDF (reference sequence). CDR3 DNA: TGTGCCACCAGCAGACCCGGACTAGCCCCCACAGATACGCAGTATTTT. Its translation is CATSRPGLAPTDTQYF.

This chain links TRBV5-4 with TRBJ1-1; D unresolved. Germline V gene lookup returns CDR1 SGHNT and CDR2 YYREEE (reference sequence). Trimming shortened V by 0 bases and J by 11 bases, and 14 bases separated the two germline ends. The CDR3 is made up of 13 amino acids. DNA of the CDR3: TGTGCCAGCAGCTTGGCCGTGGCGGAGAAGGCTTTCTTT. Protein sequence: CASSLAVAEKAFF.

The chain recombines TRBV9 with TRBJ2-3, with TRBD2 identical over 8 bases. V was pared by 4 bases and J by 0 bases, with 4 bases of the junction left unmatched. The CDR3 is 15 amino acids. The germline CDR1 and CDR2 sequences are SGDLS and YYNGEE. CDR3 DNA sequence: TGTGCCAGCAGCAAACTAGCGGCTAGCACAGATACGCAGTATTTT. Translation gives CASSKLAASTDTQYF.

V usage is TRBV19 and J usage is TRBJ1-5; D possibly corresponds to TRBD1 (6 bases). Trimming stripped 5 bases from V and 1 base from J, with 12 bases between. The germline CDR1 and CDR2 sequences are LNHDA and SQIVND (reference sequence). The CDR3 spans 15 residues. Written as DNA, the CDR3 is TGTGCCAGTAGTCCCAGGGGCTCGAGCAATCAGCCCCAGCATTTT. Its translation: CASSPRGSSNQPQHF.

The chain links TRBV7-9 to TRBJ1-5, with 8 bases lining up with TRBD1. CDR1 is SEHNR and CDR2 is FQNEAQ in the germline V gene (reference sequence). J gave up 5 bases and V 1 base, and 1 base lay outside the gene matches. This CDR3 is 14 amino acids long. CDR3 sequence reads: CASSLGTGYQPQHF. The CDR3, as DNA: TGTGCCAGCAGCTTAGGGACAGGGTATCAGCCCCAGCATTTT.

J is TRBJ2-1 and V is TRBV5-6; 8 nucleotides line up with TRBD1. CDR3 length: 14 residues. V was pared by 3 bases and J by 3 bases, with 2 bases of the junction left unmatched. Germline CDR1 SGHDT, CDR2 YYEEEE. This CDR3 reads CASSSGQGYNEQFF. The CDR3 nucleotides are TGTGCCAGCAGCTCCGGACAGGGCTACAATGAGCAGTTCTTC.

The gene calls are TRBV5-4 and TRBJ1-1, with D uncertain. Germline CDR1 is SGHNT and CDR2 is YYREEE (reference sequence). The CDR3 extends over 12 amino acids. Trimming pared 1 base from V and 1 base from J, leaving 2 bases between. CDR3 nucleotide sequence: TGTGCCAGCAGCTTGCAGAACACTGAAGCTTTCTTT. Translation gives CASSLQNTEAFF.

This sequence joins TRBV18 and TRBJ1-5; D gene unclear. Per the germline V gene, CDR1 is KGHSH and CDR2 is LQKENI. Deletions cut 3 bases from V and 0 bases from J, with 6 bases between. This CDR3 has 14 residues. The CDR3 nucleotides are TGTGCCAGCTCACCTTCAATTAGCAATCAGCCCCAGCATTTT. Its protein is CASSPSISNQPQHF. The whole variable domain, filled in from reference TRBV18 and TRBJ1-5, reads NAGVMQNPRHLVRRRGQEARLRCSPMKGHSHVYWYRQLPEEGLKFMVYLQKENIIDESGMPKERFSAEFPKEGPSILRIQQVVRGDSAAYFCASSPSISNQPQHFGDGTRLSIL.

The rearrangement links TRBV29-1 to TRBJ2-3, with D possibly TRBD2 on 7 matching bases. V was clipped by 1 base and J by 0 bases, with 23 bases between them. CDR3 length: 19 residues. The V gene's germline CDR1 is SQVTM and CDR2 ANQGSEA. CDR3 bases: TGCAGCGTTGAAGCCCGGTCCGTCCGGGGGCGGGGGAGCACAGATACGCAGTATTTT. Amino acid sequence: CSVEARSVRGRGSTDTQYF.

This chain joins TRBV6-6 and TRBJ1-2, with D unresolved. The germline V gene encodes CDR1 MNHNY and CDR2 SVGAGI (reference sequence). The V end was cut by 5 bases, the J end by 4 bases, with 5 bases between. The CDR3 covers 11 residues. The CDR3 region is CASSRGYGYTF. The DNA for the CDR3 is TGTGCCAGCAGTCGGGGCTATGGCTACACCTTC.

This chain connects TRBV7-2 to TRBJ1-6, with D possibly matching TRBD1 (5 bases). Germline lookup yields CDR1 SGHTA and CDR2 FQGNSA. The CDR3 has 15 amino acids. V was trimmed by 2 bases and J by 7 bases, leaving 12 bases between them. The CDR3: CASSLLSGNNSPLHF. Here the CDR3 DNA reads TGTGCCAGCAGCTTACTGTCAGGGAACAATTCACCCCTCCACTTT.

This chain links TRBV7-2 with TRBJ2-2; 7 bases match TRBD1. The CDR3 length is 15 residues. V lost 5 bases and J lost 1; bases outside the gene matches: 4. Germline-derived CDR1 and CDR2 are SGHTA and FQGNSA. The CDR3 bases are TGTGCCAGCAGCCCGGGACAGTGGAACACCGGGGAGCTGTTTTTT. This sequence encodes CASSPGQWNTGELFF.